Each of the 31 T cell receptor beta chains below was sequenced from the same sample in a study of response to subunit inactivated influenza vaccine listed by TCRdb under 2018. Library preparation was by RT-PCR. Sequenced on an Illumina HiSeq 2500. TCRdb handled the public reads itself, with Q25 trimming in fastp and clone calling in MiXCR, and kept productive beta chains. Identical CDR3 protein sequences are pooled into one entry, listed with their most common genes and DNA. The sample yields 500,000 to 600,000 distinct CDR3 sequences; 13% were counted once. Around 14% of the sample is taken by the ten largest. Interpreted using the paper, the time point label stands for: 45 days after influenza vaccine administration. The starting material was PBMCs from blood, obtained roughly 45 days after vaccination. The source is a man between 45 and 60 years old who received an inactivated influenza vaccine. Donor details come from another sample of the same person, matched by shared clones.

The table lists this clonotype with many counts. The chain carries TRBV5-1 and TRBJ2-4; D call uncertain. Trimming cost V 4 bases and J 4 bases, with 15 bases left between them. Per germline, CDR1 SGHRS and CDR2 YFSETQ. The CDR3 extends over 15 amino acids. The CDR3 bases are TGCGCCAGCAGCCCTGCCACGACACAGAAAAACATTCAGTACTTC. Translation gives CASSPATTQKNIQYF.

This clonotype was seen more than once but under ten times. The V call is TRBV14, the J call TRBJ1-2; D might be TRBD1 (6 bases). V was shortened by 3 bases and J by 2 bases, with 16 bases between the two germline ends. The CDR3 loop spans 16 amino acids. Germline CDR1 and CDR2: SGHDN and FVKESK. CDR3 DNA: TGTGCCAGCAGCCATTGGGGGGCTGATAAGAACTATGGCTACACCTTC. Translated, it gives CASSHWGADKNYGYTF.

This clonotype came up a few times. J is TRBJ2-5 and V is TRBV7-2, with D possibly matching TRBD1 (6 bases). The germline V and J ends were trimmed by 2 bases and 8 bases, with 12 bases remaining between them. In germline, CDR1 is SGHTA, CDR2 FQGNSA. The CDR3 sequence is 13 residues long. CDR3: CASSLLGGGTQYF. CDR3 DNA: TGTGCCAGCAGCTTACTAGGGGGTGGCACCCAGTACTTC. The full variable domain, rest sourced from reference TRBV7-2 and TRBJ2-5, is GAGVSQSPSNKVTEKGKDVELRCDPISGHTALYWYRQSLGQGLEFLIYFQGNSAPDKSGLPSDRFSAERTGGSVSTLTIQRTQQEDSAVYLCASSLLGGGTQYFGPGTRLLVL.

The chain employs TRBV6-1 and TRBJ1-4, with no clear D. The V and J ends lost 8 bases and 7 bases respectively, with 17 bases between them. The CDR3 length is 14 residues. Germline V CDR1 and CDR2: MNHNS, SASEGT. CDR3 nucleotides: TGTGCCAGCGGAGTACCGGTCAGACGTGAAAAACTGTTTTTT. Amino acid sequence: CASGVPVRREKLFF.

The J gene is TRBJ2-1, the V gene TRBV24-1; tentatively, D is TRBD2 (6 bases). CDR3 size: 14 residues. Trimming removed 5 bases at V and 4 bases at J, with 11 bases between. The V gene's germline CDR1 is KGHDR and CDR2 SFDVKD. As DNA, the CDR3 is TGTGCCACCAGTGGAGGGACTCAGTACAATGAGCAGTTCTTC. Protein sequence: CATSGGTQYNEQFF.

This clonotype has at least ten counts. The chain links TRBV12-3 or TRBV12-4 to TRBJ2-1, with TRBD2 matching over 10 bases. After removal of 6 bases from V and 5 bases from J, the junction contained 10 bases not matched to a gene. The CDR3 has 16 amino acids. The CDR3 loop reads CASSTSAGGPNNEQFF. CDR3 in DNA: TGTGCCAGCAGCACCTCAGCGGGAGGGCCCAACAATGAGCAGTTCTTC.

The J gene is TRBJ2-2, the V gene TRBV12-3 or TRBV12-4; 10 bases match TRBD2. This CDR3 has 17 residues. V lost 5 bases, J lost 1 base, and 7 bases stayed unmatched. In DNA form, the CDR3 reads TGTGCCAGCAGTCCACAAGTAGCGGGGGGGAACACCGGGGAGCTGTTTTTT. Its protein is CASSPQVAGGNTGELFF.

This chain joins TRBV18 and TRBJ2-1; 8 positions match TRBD2. The CDR3 runs 14 residues. Trimming at V came to 3 bases and at J to 4 bases, leaving 2 bases not matched to a gene. Germline loops: CDR1 KGHSH, CDR2 LQKENI. DNA of the CDR3: TGTGCCAGCTCACCGCGGGGGGAGTACAATGAGCAGTTCTTC. It translates to CASSPRGEYNEQFF. The full variable domain, completed using reference TRBV18 and TRBJ2-1, is NAGVMQNPRHLVRRRGQEARLRCSPMKGHSHVYWYRQLPEEGLKFMVYLQKENIIDESGMPKERFSAEFPKEGPSILRIQQVVRGDSAAYFCASSPRGEYNEQFFGPGTRLTVL.

The chain couples TRBV7-9 to TRBJ2-1, with 15 bases matching TRBD2. The junction had 5 bases not matched to a gene; V was cut back by 5 bases and J by 9 bases. Germline lookup yields CDR1 SEHNR and CDR2 FQNEAQ (reference sequence). CDR3 size: 15 residues. CDR3 nucleotide sequence: TGTGCCAGCAGCCCCTGGGGACTAGCGGGAGGTGAGCAGTTCTTC. Its translation is CASSPWGLAGGEQFF.

The sample holds a few counts of this clonotype. The genes are TRBV12-3 or TRBV12-4 and TRBJ2-1, with D maybe TRBD2 (5 bases). V gave up 4 bases and J gave up 3 bases, with 16 bases separating them. This CDR3 region has 16 residues. CDR3 coding DNA: TGTGCCAGCAGTTCAAAAACCCCTAGCTTCTACAATGAGCAGTTCTTC. This translates into CASSSKTPSFYNEQFF.

This chain connects TRBV20-1 to TRBJ1-5; a weak D match, TRBD1 (5 bases). The V end lost 3 bases, the J end lost 5 bases, and 11 bases lay between the germline ends. This CDR3 comprises 13 residues. Per germline, CDR1 DFQATT and CDR2 SNEGSKA (reference sequence). The CDR3 loop reads CSASIIGDQPQHF. CDR3 nucleotide sequence: TGCAGTGCTAGTATTATAGGGGATCAGCCCCAGCATTTT.

In this sample, this clonotype turned up many times. This chain connects TRBV2 to TRBJ2-1; 7 bases are shared with TRBD2. Unmatched junction bases numbered 2, after V lost 6 bases and J lost 3 bases. CDR1 is SNHLY and CDR2 is FYNNEI in the germline V gene. The CDR3 runs 13 residues. The CDR3 DNA is TGTGCCAGCAGGCGGGAGCACTACAATGAGCAGTTCTTC. This gives the protein CASRREHYNEQFF.

The V and J genes are TRBV4-1 and TRBJ2-7; D may be TRBD1 or TRBD2 (5 bases each). The germline V gene encodes CDR1 MGHRA and CDR2 YSYEKL. The CDR3 runs to 16 residues. V was clipped by 1 base and J by 2 bases, with 15 bases between them. The chain's CDR3 is CASSQGGYGIPYEQYF. The CDR3 DNA reads as TGCGCCAGCAGCCAAGGGGGGTACGGGATACCCTACGAGCAGTACTTC.

With respect to this clonotype: A much larger clone is a single base away; this may be a read error. V is TRBV12-3 or TRBV12-4 and J is TRBJ2-5, with 7 bases fitting TRBD1. This CDR3 region has 14 residues. V lost 5 bases to trimming and J lost 2 bases; unmatched junction nucleotides: 5. The CDR3: CASSISTGQETQYF. The CDR3 DNA reads as TGTGCCAGCAGTATCTCGACAGGGCAAGAGACCCAGTACTTC.

V gene TRBV15 combines with J gene TRBJ1-5, with D perhaps TRBD1 (6 bases). The CDR3 length is 17 residues. Germline loops: CDR1 LNHNV, CDR2 YYDKDF (reference sequence). V was cut by 2 bases and J by 5 bases, with 19 bases left in between. The CDR3 coding sequence is TGTGCCACCAGCAGACGGGCGCCTACAGGGCGCGATCAGCCCCAGCATTTT. It specifies CATSRRAPTGRDQPQHF.

This sequence joins TRBV6-1 and TRBJ1-4; 10 bases line up with TRBD1. CDR3 length: 15 amino acids. J lost 7 bases, V lost 7 bases, and 9 bases had no gene match. Germline V gives CDR1 MNHNS, CDR2 SASEGT. The CDR3 loop is CASIPSRDRGEKLFF. The CDR3 bases are TGTGCCAGCATCCCCAGCCGGGACAGGGGTGAAAAACTGTTTTTT.

This clonotype was seen a few times. The rearrangement joins TRBV5-5 to TRBJ2-1; 8 nucleotides line up with TRBD1. The germline CDR1 and CDR2 sequences are SGHKS and YYEKEE (reference sequence). V lost 6 bases to trimming and J lost 2 bases; unmatched junction nucleotides: 7. The CDR3 has 15 residues. The CDR3 region has the DNA TGTGCCAGCACGAAATCACAGGGGGCCTACAATGAGCAGTTCTTC. Translating it yields CASTKSQGAYNEQFF.

The rearrangement uses TRBV7-8 and TRBJ1-5; the D gene is possibly TRBD1 (6 bases). The germline gives CDR1 SGHVS, CDR2 FQNEAQ. The V and J ends lost 2 bases and 7 bases respectively, with 12 bases between them. The length of the CDR3 is 14 residues. The CDR3 coding sequence is TGTGCCAGCAGCTTAAGGCGACAGGACCAGCCCCAGCATTTT. This translates into CASSLRRQDQPQHF.

In the case of this clonotype: The CDR3 does not close with the conserved phenylalanine or tryptophan, likely indicating a read error. The chain is built from TRBV5-1 and TRBJ2-7, with 8 bases fitting TRBD1. The CDR3 is made up of 14 amino acids. CDR1 is SGHRS, CDR2 YFSETQ, per germline. J gave up 1 base and V 0 bases, and 0 bases lay outside the gene matches. Here the CDR3 DNA reads TGCGCCAGCAGCTTGGGACAGGGGTCCTACGAGCAGTACCTC. It codes for CASSLGQGSYEQYL.

With respect to this clonotype: One junction end does not reproduce the germline sequence, and a read error may be involved. This chain links TRBV11-2 with TRBJ2-2; TRBD2 might be the D (5 bases). Germline V lookup: CDR1 SGHAT, CDR2 FQNNGV. This CDR3 has 16 amino acids. CDR3 sequence reads: CASSFLLGSNTGEPFF. The DNA of the CDR3 is TGTGCCAGCAGCTTCTTGCTTGGTTCGAACACCGGGGAGCCGTTTTTT.

This clonotype was observed many times. The chain links TRBV15 to TRBJ1-6; D unclear. Germline V gives CDR1 LNHNV, CDR2 YYDKDF (reference sequence). This CDR3 is built from 13 residues. The V and J ends lost 3 bases and 9 bases respectively, with 9 bases between them. The CDR3, as DNA: TGTGCCACCAGCAGGGACCTGGGTTCACCCCTCCACTTT. It specifies CATSRDLGSPLHF.

The J gene is TRBJ2-3, the V gene TRBV10-1; 10 nucleotides agree with TRBD2. CDR3 length: 19 amino acids. V lost 2 bases to trimming and J lost 0 bases; unmatched junction nucleotides: 11. CDR1 and CDR2 (germline): WNHNN, SYGVQD (reference sequence). The CDR3 sequence is CASSEGDLSGGLSTDTQYF. Here the CDR3 DNA reads TGCGCCAGCAGTGAGGGGGACCTTAGCGGGGGGCTAAGCACAGATACGCAGTATTTT.

V is TRBV4-2 and J is TRBJ1-5; TRBD1 matches at 10 bases. Germline V lookup: CDR1 LGHNA, CDR2 YNFKEQ. The CDR3 is 15 amino acids. Unmatched junction bases numbered 3, after V lost 3 bases and J lost 4 bases. CDR3 amino acids: CASSQRGQGNQPQHF. The CDR3 bases are TGTGCCAGCAGCCAGAGGGGACAGGGGAATCAGCCCCAGCATTTT.

This clonotype was counted a few times. The chain joins TRBV20-1 to TRBJ1-2; the D gene is possibly TRBD1 (6 bases). The germline CDR1 and CDR2 sequences are DFQATT and SNEGSKA (reference sequence). The CDR3 length is 13 residues. V dropped 5 bases and J dropped 8 bases, with 18 bases sitting between them. The CDR3 nucleotides read TGCAGTGCTTCCGGGACACCTGAAGGGGGCTACACCTTC. Residues: CSASGTPEGGYTF.

The gene calls are TRBV20-1 and TRBJ1-5, with no clear D. Trimming pared 6 bases from V and 1 base from J, leaving 10 bases between. The germline gives CDR1 DFQATT, CDR2 SNEGSKA (reference sequence). The CDR3 has 13 residues. DNA of the CDR3: TGCAGTGCAGTAAGTAGGAGCAATCAGCCCCAGCATTTT. This gives the protein CSAVSRSNQPQHF.

In regard to this clonotype: Lacking the conserved final phenylalanine or tryptophan, this CDR3 likely reflects a read error. The V gene is TRBV28, the J gene TRBJ2-1; D is undetermined. Germline lookup yields CDR1 MDHEN and CDR2 SYDVKM. This CDR3 spans 16 amino acids. Trimming stripped 3 bases from V and 0 bases from J, with 12 bases between. CDR3 amino acids: CASSFGHLFSYNEQFI. Written as DNA, the CDR3 is TGTGCCAGCAGTTTCGGGCACCTATTCTCCTACAATGAGCAGTTCATC.

The chain joins TRBV11-2 to TRBJ2-1; either TRBD1 or TRBD2 may supply D (6 bases each). V was pared by 3 bases and J by 8 bases, with 17 bases between. CDR1 is SGHAT, CDR2 FQNNGV, per germline. The CDR3 is 15 residues long. This CDR3 reads CASSFPGGPRDEQFF. DNA of the CDR3: TGTGCCAGCAGCTTCCCCGGGGGCCCTCGCGATGAGCAGTTCTTC.

The genes are TRBV5-1 and TRBJ1-5, with D possibly TRBD1 on 6 matching bases. Trimming pared 0 bases from V and 6 bases from J, leaving 13 bases between. Per the germline V gene, CDR1 is SGHRS and CDR2 is YFSETQ. The CDR3 spans 15 residues. The CDR3 DNA sequence: TGCGCCAGCAGCTTGGAGGGGGGAGGGAGTCAGCCCCAGCATTTT. Its translation: CASSLEGGGSQPQHF.

In this sample, this clonotype turned up a few times. The chain links TRBV6-1 to TRBJ1-5, with D possibly TRBD1 on 5 matching bases. Between the trimmed V and J ends, which lost 4 bases and 4 bases, there was a span of 14 bases. The CDR3 is 15 residues long. Germline values: CDR1 MNHNS, CDR2 SASEGT. CDR3 bases: TGTGCCAGCAGTGCATCGGGGGGGGTAAATCAGCCCCAGCATTTT. Translation gives CASSASGGVNQPQHF.

This clonotype appeared many times. The V call is TRBV4-2, the J call TRBJ1-2; D gene uncertain. This CDR3 contains 13 residues. Germline lookup yields CDR1 LGHNA and CDR2 YNFKEQ. Trimming stripped 4 bases from V and 2 bases from J, with 8 bases between. The CDR3 DNA is TGTGCCAGCAGCCCCGGCAGGAACTATGGCTACACCTTC. Amino acid sequence: CASSPGRNYGYTF.

This clonotype was observed at least ten times. The chain is built from TRBV5-1 and TRBJ1-6, with D unresolved. The V end was cut by 5 bases, the J end by 7 bases, with 16 bases between. Germline CDR1 is SGHRS and CDR2 is YFSETQ. This CDR3 spans 15 amino acids. The CDR3 reads CASRAREEPNSPLHF. In nucleotides, the CDR3 is TGCGCCAGCAGAGCGCGGGAGGAACCAAATTCACCCCTCCACTTT.